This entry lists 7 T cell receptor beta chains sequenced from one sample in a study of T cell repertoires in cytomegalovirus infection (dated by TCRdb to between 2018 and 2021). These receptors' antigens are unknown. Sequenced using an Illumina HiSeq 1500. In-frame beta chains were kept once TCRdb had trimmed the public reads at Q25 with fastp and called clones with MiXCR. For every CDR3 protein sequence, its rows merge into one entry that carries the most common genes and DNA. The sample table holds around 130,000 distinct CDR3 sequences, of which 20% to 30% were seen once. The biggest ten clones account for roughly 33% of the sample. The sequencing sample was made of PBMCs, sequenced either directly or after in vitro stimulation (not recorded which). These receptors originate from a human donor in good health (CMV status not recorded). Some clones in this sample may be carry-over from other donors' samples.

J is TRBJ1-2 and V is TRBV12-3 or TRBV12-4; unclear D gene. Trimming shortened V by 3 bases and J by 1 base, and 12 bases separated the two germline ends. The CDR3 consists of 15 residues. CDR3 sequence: CASSLWGRDNYGYTF. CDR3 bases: TGTGCCAGCAGTTTGTGGGGAAGAGATAACTATGGCTACACCTTC.

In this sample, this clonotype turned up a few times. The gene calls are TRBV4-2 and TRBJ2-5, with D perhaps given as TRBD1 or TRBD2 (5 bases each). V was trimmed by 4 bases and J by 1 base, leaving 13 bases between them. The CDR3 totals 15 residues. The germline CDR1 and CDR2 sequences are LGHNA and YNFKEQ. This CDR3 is CASSLLQGPQETQYF. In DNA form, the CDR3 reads TGTGCCAGCAGCCTTCTTCAGGGACCCCAAGAGACCCAGTACTTC.

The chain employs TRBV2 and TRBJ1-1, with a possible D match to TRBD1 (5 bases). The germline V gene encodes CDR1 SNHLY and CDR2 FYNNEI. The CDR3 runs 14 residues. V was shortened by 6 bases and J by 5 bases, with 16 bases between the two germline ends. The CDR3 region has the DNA TGTGCCAGCAGGCTCCTATCGGGGGTAACTGAAGCTTTCTTT. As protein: CASRLLSGVTEAFF.

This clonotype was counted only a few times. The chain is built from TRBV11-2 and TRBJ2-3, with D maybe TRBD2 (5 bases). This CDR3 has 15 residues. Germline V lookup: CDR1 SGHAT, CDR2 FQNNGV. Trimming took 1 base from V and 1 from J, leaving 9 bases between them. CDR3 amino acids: CASSLGMRGTDTQYF. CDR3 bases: TGTGCCAGCAGCTTAGGGATGCGGGGCACAGATACGCAGTATTTT.

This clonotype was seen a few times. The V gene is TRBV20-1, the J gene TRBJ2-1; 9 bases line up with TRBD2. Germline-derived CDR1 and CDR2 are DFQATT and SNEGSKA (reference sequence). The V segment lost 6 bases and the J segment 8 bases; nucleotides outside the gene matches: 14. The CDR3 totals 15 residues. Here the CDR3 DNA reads TGCAGTGCCCGAGAGCTAGCGGGAACTAGGGATGAGCAGTTCTTC. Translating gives CSARELAGTRDEQFF.

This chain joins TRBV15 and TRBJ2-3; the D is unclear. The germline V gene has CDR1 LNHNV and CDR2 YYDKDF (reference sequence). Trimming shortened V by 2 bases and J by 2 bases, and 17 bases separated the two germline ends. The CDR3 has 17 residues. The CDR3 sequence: CATSRPTITGFTDTQYF. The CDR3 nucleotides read TGTGCCACCAGCAGACCGACCATTACGGGCTTCACAGATACGCAGTATTTT.

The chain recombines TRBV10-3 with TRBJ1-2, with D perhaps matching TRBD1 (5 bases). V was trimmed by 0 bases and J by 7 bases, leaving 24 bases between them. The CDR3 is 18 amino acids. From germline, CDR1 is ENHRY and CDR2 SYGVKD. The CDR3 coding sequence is TGTGCCATCAGTGAGTCGTTGGGGCACGATCCGCAGGGTAGTGGCTACACCTTC. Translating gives CAISESLGHDPQGSGYTF.